The 10 T cell receptor beta chains below all came from one sample that was sequenced in a study of blood T cell repertoires in COVID-19. Using immunoSEQ multiplex PCR, the repertoire was profiled, and TCRdb retains in-frame clones only, with some absent. The sample yields a few hundred thousand clones, 83% seen once. The specimen was PBMCs or T cells enriched from blood (not recorded which). The receptor set was obtained from a woman in her forties or fifties who had recovered from COVID-19.

This clone was recorded only once. The chain recombines TRBV13 with TRBJ2-1; a weak D match, TRBD1 (5 bases). The V end lost 5 bases, the J end lost 6 bases, and 14 bases lay between the germline ends. Germline CDR1 PRHDT, CDR2 FYEKMQ (reference sequence). The CDR3 covers 14 residues. The CDR3 sequence: CASSLGRRSNEQFF. The CDR3 nucleotides are TGTGCCAGCAGCCTGGGGCGGCGGAGCAATGAGCAGTTCTTC.

The chain carries TRBV4-1 and TRBJ2-3, with D perhaps TRBD2 (6 bases). The CDR3 contains 16 residues. Germline CDR1 and CDR2: MGHRA and YSYEKL. Trimming removed 1 base at V and 5 bases at J, with 16 bases between. CDR3 amino acids: CASSQVPGRIVDTQYF. CDR3 in DNA: TGCGCCAGCAGCCAAGTCCCCGGGAGAATTGTAGATACGCAGTATTTT.

J is TRBJ1-2 and V is TRBV5-1; 9 bases agree with TRBD1. This CDR3 contains 16 residues. V shed 4 bases, J shed 4 bases, and the junction held 11 bases outside the gene matches. Per the germline V gene, CDR1 is SGHRS and CDR2 is YFSETQ. This chain's CDR3 is CASSPGGTGNTYGYTF. The CDR3 DNA reads as TGCGCCAGCAGCCCCGGCGGGACAGGGAACACCTATGGCTACACCTTC.

V usage is TRBV5-5 and J usage is TRBJ2-7, with unresolved D. The CDR3 contains 12 residues. The germline V and J ends were trimmed by 3 bases and 4 bases, with 8 bases remaining between them. Germline-derived CDR1 and CDR2 are SGHKS and YYEKEE (reference sequence). The CDR3 DNA sequence: TGTGCCAGCAGCTCGGGTACTTACGAGCAGTACTTC. Translating gives CASSSGTYEQYF.

This chain links TRBV5-5 with TRBJ1-6; D gene ambiguous. The CDR3 loop spans 14 amino acids. Trimming pared 0 bases from V and 8 bases from J, leaving 9 bases between. Germline assignment: CDR1 SGHKS and CDR2 YYEKEE (reference sequence). DNA for the CDR3: TGTGCCAGCAGCTTGGTGGCGGTAGATTCACCCCTCCACTTT. Amino acid sequence: CASSLVAVDSPLHF.

This chain connects TRBV19 to TRBJ2-5; D is undetermined. This CDR3 region has 13 residues. Germline V gene lookup returns CDR1 LNHDA and CDR2 SQIVND (reference sequence). The V gene lost 5 bases and the J gene lost 4 bases, with 11 bases spanning the gap. The CDR3 bases are TGTGCCAGTAGTTCCTTAGCTGGAGAGACCCAGTACTTC. Translating gives CASSSLAGETQYF.

In the case of this clone: The sample holds other DNA sequences that translate to the same CDR3. V usage is TRBV30 and J usage is TRBJ1-5; 9 nucleotides line up with TRBD1. V trimming: 3 bases; J trimming: 5 bases; junction bases outside the gene matches: 2. Germline loops: CDR1 GTSNPN, CDR2 SVGIG (reference sequence). The CDR3 totals 13 residues. In DNA, the CDR3 is TGTGCCTGGAGCGACAGGGGGGATCAGCCCCAGCATTTT. As protein: CAWSDRGDQPQHF.

The genes are TRBV18 and TRBJ1-3; weak D call: TRBD1 (5 bases). The CDR3 totals 17 residues. Germline lookup yields CDR1 KGHSH and CDR2 LQKENI. Trimming cost V 1 base and J 0 bases, with 13 bases left between them. This CDR3 reads CASSPLLGGSSGNTIYF. CDR3 bases: TGTGCCAGCTCACCACTTTTGGGGGGAAGCTCTGGAAACACCATATATTTT.

This clone was counted a single time. The rearrangement links TRBV11-3 to TRBJ1-2; a possible D gene is TRBD1 (5 bases). Germline V gene lookup returns CDR1 SGHNT and CDR2 YENEEA. The CDR3 has 16 amino acids. V was cut by 1 base and J by 2 bases, with 14 bases left in between. CDR3 sequence reads: CASSLGGLGPNYGYTF. The CDR3 bases are TGTGCCAGCAGCTTAGGGGGATTGGGGCCGAACTATGGCTACACCTTC.

The V and J genes are TRBV20-1 and TRBJ1-2; tentatively, D is TRBD1 (6 bases). Germline CDR1 DFQATT, CDR2 SNEGSKA (reference sequence). V lost 3 bases, J lost 8 bases, and 16 bases lay in between. This CDR3 region has 13 residues. The CDR3 is CSASIGGLVGYTF. DNA for the CDR3: TGCAGTGCTAGTATCGGGGGGCTGGTCGGCTACACCTTC.